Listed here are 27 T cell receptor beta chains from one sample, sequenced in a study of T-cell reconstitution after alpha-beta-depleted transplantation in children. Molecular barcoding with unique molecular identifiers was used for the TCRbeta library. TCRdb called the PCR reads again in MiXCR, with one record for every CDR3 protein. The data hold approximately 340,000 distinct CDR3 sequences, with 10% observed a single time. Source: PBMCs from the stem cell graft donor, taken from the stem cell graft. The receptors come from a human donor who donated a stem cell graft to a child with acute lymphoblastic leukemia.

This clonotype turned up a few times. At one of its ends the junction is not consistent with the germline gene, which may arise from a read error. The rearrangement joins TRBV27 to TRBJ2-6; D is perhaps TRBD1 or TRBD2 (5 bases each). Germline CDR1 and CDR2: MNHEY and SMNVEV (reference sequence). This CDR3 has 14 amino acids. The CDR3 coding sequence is TGTGCCAGCAGTTTGTACCTCGGGGCCAACGGCCTGACTTTC. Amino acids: CASSLYLGANGLTF.

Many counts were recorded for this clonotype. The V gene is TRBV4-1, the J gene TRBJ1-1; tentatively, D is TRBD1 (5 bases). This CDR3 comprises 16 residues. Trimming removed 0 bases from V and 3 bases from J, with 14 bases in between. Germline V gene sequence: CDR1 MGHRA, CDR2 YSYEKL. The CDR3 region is CASSQDRVREDTEAFF. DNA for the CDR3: TGCGCCAGCAGCCAAGATCGTGTCAGGGAGGACACTGAAGCTTTCTTT.

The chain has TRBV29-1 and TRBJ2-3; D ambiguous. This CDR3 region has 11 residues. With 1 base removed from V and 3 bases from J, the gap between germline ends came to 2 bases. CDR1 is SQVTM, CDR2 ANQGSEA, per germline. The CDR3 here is CSVEVTDTQYF. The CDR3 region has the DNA TGCAGCGTTGAAGTGACAGATACGCAGTATTTT.

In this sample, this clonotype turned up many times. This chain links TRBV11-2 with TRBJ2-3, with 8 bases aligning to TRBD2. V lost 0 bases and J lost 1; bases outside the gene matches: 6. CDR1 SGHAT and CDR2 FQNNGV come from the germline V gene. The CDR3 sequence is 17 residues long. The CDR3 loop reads CASSLDILAGRTDTQYF. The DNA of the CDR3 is TGTGCCAGCAGCTTAGATATCCTAGCGGGCCGCACAGATACGCAGTATTTT.

CDR3 nucleotide sequence: TGCGCCAGCAGCCCAAATCCGGCTACCTCTGGAAACACCATATATTTT. Translating it yields CASSPNPATSGNTIYF. The genes are TRBV5-1 and TRBJ1-3; D unresolved. Germline assignment: CDR1 SGHRS and CDR2 YFSETQ. This CDR3 contains 16 residues. Trimming shortened V by 4 bases and J by 0 bases, and 14 bases separated the two germline ends.

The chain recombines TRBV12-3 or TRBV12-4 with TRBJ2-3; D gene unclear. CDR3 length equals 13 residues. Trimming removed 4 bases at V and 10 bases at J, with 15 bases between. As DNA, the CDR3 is TGTGCCAGCAGTTCCTCGACTGGCACTGCGCAGTATTTT. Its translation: CASSSSTGTAQYF.

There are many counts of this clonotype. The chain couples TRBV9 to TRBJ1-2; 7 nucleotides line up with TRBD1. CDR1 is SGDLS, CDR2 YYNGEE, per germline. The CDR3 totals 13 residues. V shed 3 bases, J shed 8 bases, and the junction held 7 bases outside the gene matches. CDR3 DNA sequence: TGTGCCAGCAGCGCGGGACAGCCTGAAGGCTACACCTTC. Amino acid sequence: CASSAGQPEGYTF.

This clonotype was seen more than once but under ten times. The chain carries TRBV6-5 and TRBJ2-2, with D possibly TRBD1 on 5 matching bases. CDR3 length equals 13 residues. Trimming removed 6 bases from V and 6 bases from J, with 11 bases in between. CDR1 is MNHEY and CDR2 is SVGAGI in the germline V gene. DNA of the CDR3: TGTGCCAGCAGCCGACAGTATTCCGGGGAGCTGTTTTTT. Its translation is CASSRQYSGELFF.

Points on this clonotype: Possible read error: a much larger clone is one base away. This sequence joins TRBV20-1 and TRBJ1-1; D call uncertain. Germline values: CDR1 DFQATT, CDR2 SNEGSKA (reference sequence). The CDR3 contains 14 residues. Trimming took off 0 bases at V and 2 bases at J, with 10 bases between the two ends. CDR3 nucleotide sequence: TGCAGTGCTAGAGATTTGAGGATAAACACTGAAGCTTTCTTT. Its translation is CSARDLRINTEAFF.

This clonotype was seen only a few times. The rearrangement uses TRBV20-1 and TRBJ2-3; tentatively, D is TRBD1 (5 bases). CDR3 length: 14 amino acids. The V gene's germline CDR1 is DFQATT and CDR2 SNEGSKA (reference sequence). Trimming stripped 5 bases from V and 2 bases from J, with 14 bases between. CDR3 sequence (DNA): TGCAGTGCTCCTGACAGACGCCACACAGATACGCAGTATTTT. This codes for CSAPDRRHTDTQYF.

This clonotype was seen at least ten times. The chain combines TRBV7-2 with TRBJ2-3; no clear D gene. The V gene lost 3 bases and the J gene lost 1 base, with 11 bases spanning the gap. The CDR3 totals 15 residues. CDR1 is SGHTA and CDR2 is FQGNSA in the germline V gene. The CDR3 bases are TGTGCCAGCAGCTTCGAACCGTTTCGCACAGATACGCAGTATTTT. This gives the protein CASSFEPFRTDTQYF.

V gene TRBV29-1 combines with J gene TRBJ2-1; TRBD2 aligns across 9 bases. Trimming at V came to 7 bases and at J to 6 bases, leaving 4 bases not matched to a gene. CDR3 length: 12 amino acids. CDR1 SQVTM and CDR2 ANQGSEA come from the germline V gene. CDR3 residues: CSGGSGSNEQFF. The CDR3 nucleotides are TGCAGCGGAGGTAGCGGGAGCAATGAGCAGTTCTTC.

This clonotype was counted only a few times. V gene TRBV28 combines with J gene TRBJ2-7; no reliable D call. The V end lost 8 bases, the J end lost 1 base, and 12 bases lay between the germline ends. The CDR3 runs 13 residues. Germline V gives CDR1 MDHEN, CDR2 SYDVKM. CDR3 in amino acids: CASGGRPSYEQYF. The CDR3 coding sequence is TGTGCCAGCGGCGGAAGACCTTCCTACGAGCAGTACTTC.

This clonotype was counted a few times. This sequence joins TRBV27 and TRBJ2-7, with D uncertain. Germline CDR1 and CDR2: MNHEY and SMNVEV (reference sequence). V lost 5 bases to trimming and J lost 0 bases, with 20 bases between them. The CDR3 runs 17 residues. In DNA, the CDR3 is TGTGCCAGCAGTCCCCTTGGGCGCGCCCAGAGCTCCTACGAGCAGTACTTC. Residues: CASSPLGRAQSSYEQYF.

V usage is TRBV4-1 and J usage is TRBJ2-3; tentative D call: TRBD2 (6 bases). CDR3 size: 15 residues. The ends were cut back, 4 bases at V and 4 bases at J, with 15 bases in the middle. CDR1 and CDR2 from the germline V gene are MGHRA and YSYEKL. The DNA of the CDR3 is TGCGCCAGCAGCCCCCGGGACTCGGACGCAGATACGCAGTATTTT. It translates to CASSPRDSDADTQYF.

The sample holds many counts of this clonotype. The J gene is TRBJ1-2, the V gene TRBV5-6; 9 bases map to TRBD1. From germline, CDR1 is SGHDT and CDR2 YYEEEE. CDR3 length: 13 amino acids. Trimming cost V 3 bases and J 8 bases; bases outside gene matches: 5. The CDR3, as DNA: TGTGCCAGCAGCTGGGGGACAGGGAAGGGCTACACCTTC. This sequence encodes CASSWGTGKGYTF. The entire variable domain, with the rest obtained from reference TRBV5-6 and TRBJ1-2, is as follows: DAGVTQSPTHLIKTRGQQVTLRCSPKSGHDTVSWYQQALGQGPQFIFQYYEEEERQRGNFPDRFSGHQFPNYSSELNVNALLLGDSALYLCASSWGTGKGYTFGSGTRLTVV.

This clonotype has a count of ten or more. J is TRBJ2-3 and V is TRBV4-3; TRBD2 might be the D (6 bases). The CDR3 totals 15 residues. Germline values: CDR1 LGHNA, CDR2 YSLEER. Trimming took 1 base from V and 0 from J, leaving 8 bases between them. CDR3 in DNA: TGCGCCAGCAGCCAAGCGGGAGCTAGCACAGATACGCAGTATTTT. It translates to CASSQAGASTDTQYF.

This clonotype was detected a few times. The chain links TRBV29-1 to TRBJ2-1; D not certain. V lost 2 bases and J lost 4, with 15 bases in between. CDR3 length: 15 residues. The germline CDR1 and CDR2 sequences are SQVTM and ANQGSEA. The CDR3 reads CSVEQSSGIYNEQFF. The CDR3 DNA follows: TGCAGCGTTGAACAGAGTTCAGGCATTTACAATGAGCAGTTCTTC.

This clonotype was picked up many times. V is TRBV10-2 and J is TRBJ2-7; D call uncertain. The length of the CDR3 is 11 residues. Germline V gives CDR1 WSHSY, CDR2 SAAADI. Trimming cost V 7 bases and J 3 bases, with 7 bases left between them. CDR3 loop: CASTLGYEQYF. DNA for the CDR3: TGCGCCAGCACCCTAGGCTACGAGCAGTACTTC.

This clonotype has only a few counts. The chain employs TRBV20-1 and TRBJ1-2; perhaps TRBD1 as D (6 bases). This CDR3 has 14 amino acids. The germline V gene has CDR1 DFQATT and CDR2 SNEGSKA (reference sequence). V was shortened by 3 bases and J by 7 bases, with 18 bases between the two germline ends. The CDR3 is CSAREAGDIGGYTF. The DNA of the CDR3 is TGCAGTGCTAGGGAGGCAGGGGATATAGGTGGCTACACCTTC.

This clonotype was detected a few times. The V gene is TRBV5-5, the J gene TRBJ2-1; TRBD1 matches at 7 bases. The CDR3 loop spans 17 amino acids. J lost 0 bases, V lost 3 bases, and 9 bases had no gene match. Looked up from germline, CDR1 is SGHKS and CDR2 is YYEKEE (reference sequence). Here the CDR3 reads CASSSIETGLSYNEQFF. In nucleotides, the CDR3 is TGTGCCAGCAGCTCGATCGAGACAGGGCTCTCCTACAATGAGCAGTTCTTC.

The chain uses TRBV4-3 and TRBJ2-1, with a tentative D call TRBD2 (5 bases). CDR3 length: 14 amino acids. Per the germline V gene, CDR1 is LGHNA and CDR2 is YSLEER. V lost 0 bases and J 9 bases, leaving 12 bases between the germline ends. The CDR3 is CASSQDPASGEQFF. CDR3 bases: TGCGCCAGCAGCCAAGACCCAGCCAGCGGTGAGCAGTTCTTC.

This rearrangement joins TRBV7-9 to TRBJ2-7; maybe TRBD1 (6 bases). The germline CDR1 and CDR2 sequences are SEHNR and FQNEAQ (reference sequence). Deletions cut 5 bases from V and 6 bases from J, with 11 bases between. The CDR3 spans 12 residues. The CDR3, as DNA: TGTGCCAGCAGCAGGGGGTTACGCGAGCAGTACTTC. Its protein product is CASSRGLREQYF.

CDR3 sequence: CSAGGTAKSSGANVLTF. The CDR3 bases are TGCAGTGCTGGGGGGACAGCCAAGTCCTCTGGGGCCAACGTCCTGACTTTC. The chain links TRBV20-1 to TRBJ2-6, with D perhaps TRBD1 (7 bases). The CDR3 is 17 residues long. With 5 bases removed from V and 0 bases from J, the gap between germline ends came to 17 bases. The germline V gene has CDR1 DFQATT and CDR2 SNEGSKA (reference sequence).

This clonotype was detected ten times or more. The CDR3 protein is CASSDSIVRADTEAFF. In DNA, the CDR3 is TGCGCCAGCAGTGACTCCATCGTTAGGGCGGACACTGAAGCTTTCTTT. The chain recombines TRBV10-2 with TRBJ1-1; D not resolved. With 3 bases removed from V and 3 bases from J, the gap between germline ends came to 17 bases. Germline V lookup: CDR1 WSHSY, CDR2 SAAADI. The CDR3 is made up of 16 amino acids.

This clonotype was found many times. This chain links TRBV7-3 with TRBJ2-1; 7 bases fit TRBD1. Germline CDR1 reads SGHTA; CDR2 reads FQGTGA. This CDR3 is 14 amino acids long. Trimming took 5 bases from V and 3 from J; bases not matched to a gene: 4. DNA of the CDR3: TGTGCCAGCAGCCCCCAGGGGGTCTACAATGAGCAGTTCTTC. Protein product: CASSPQGVYNEQFF.

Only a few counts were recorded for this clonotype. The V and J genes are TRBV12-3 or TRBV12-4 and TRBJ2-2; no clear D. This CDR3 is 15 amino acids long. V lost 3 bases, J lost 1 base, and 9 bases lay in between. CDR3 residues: CASSLTFRNTGELFF. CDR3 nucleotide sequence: TGTGCCAGCAGTTTGACGTTCCGGAACACCGGGGAGCTGTTTTTT.